This T cell receptor (beta chain) came from a study of regulatory T cells in long-lasting Graves disease. Study findings and constraints: Rather than thyroid tissue, only peripheral blood underwent study.

Time point noted: persistent/refractory GD, antithyroid drugs over 5 years with positive TRAb. The authors made the TCR library using RNA they extracted from PBMCs. Worth noting for this clonotype: Antigen specificity is unknown.

Construction of the TCR beta libraries employed iRepertoire HTBI primers in conjunction with Arm-PCR of CDR3 regions. TCRdb reanalysed the multiplex PCR reads using MiXCR and keeps one entry per CDR3 protein. The sample yields about 430,000 distinct CDR3 sequences, 21% seen once. J gave up 2 bases and V 5 bases, and 12 bases lay outside the gene matches. The germline V gene encodes CDR1 SQVTM and CDR2 ANQGSEA. This CDR3 has 16 amino acids. The chain couples TRBV29-1 to TRBJ2-7, with 10 bases identical to TRBD2. This sequence originates from a female donor with Graves disease. The sequenced sample was peripheral blood mononuclear cells (PBMCs), obtained when the disease was refractory, from a patient treated with antithyroid drugs. Here the CDR3 reads CSVYIPGLAGAYEQYF. DNA of the CDR3: TGCAGCGTTTATATCCCCGGGCTAGCGGGAGCCTACGAGCAGTACTTC.